This is a list of T cell receptor beta chains from one sample in a study of shared clonotypes between healthy human individuals. Assay used: immunoSEQ multiplex PCR; TCRdb lists only in-frame clones, some missing. The data hold about a million clones, with 76% observed a single time. The sequenced sample consisted of memory CD4+ T cells sorted from blood. Receptor source: a man aged 18-30 years in good health. CDR3s include the opening cysteine and the closing phenylalanine or tryptophan. The D gene is left open where the match is weak. Only part of the rows carry a size: once, few, many, or a class if the clone is expanded.

TRBV2	-	TRBJ2-5	-	CASSDWGETQYF	TGTGCCAGCAGTGACTGGGGAGAGACCCAGTACTTC
TRBV2	TRBD2	TRBJ2-3	once	CASSGQGGSLGDTQYF	TGTGCCAGCAGTGGACAAGGCGGGAGTTTGGGAGATACGCAGTATTTT
TRBV4-3	-	TRBJ1-4	-	CASSQVTTGTNEKLFF	TGCGCCAGCAGCCAAGTGACTACAGGGACTAATGAAAAACTGTTTTTT
TRBV4-1	-	TRBJ1-2	-	CASSQVVVQTPGGYTF	TGCGCCAGCAGCCAAGTGGTGGTACAGACCCCGGGGGGCTACACCTTC
TRBV28	-	TRBJ2-6	-	CASKIASLIRDGANVLTF	TGTGCCAGCAAAATCGCTTCTCTGATCCGGGATGGGGCCAACGTCCTGACTTTC
TRBV18	-	TRBJ2-3	-	CASSPSSSTDTQYF	TGTGCCAGCTCACCTAGTTCTAGCACAGATACGCAGTATTTT
TRBV15	-	TRBJ2-7	once	CATSRDLATGYEQYF	TGTGCCACCAGCAGAGATCTGGCGACAGGCTACGAGCAGTACTTC
TRBV5-1	TRBD2	TRBJ2-7	-	CASRTSGSVDEQYF	TGCGCCAGCAGGACTAGCGGGAGTGTCGACGAGCAGTACTTC
TRBV16	-	TRBJ1-3	few	CASSPALRSSENTIYF	TGTGCCAGCAGCCCCGCACTGAGGAGCTCTGAAAACACCATATATTTT
TRBV4-1	-	TRBJ1-1	-	CASSHLGVGGTEAFF	TGCGCCAGCAGCCATCTAGGGGTAGGGGGGACTGAAGCTTTCTTT
TRBV9	-	TRBJ2-3	once	CASSVGPSGTDTQYF	TGTGCCAGCAGCGTAGGGCCCAGCGGCACAGATACGCAGTATTTT
TRBV30	-	TRBJ1-1	few	CAWSEGAGVISTEAFF	TGTGCCTGGAGCGAAGGGGCAGGGGTGATTTCTACTGAAGCTTTCTTT
TRBV5-1	-	TRBJ2-2	-	CASGRTTATTGELFF	TGCGCCAGCGGACGGACCACCGCCACCACCGGGGAGCTGTTTTTT
TRBV2	-	TRBJ1-2	-	CASRLTVQGHYTF	TGTGCCAGCAGGCTCACGGTACAAGGTCACTACACCTTC
TRBV4-1	TRBD2	TRBJ2-7	-	CASSPQVGGSSYEQYF	TGCGCCAGCAGCCCCCAGGTGGGGGGGAGCTCCTACGAGCAGTACTTC
TRBV5-1	-	TRBJ2-2	-	CASRGATNTGELFF	TGCGCCAGCAGGGGGGCTACGAACACCGGGGAGCTGTTTTTT
TRBV7-9	-	TRBJ1-1	-	CASSLAFQGATEAFF	TGTGCCAGCAGCTTAGCGTTCCAGGGCGCCACTGAAGCTTTCTTT
TRBV5-1	TRBD2	TRBJ2-1	-	CASPAGTRTHNEQFF	TGCGCCAGCCCTGCGGGGACTAGGACCCACAATGAGCAGTTCTTC
TRBV9	-	TRBJ1-3	-	CASSGRDTHRPSGNTIYF	TGTGCCAGCAGCGGCCGGGACACACACCGCCCCTCTGGAAACACCATATATTTT
TRBV7-9	-	TRBJ1-1	-	CASSLTGPTEAFF	TGTGCCAGCAGCCTAACAGGGCCCACTGAAGCTTTCTTT
TRBV5-1	-	TRBJ2-3	-	CASSGGAGGSDTQYF	TGCGCCAGCAGCGGAGGGGCAGGGGGGTCAGATACGCAGTATTTT
TRBV5-6	TRBD2	TRBJ2-7	once	CASSTRASGSSYEQYF	TGTGCCAGCAGCACACGAGCTAGCGGGAGCTCCTACGAGCAGTACTTC
TRBV30	TRBD1	TRBJ1-5	once	CAWSRTGPIMSQHF	TGTGCCTGGAGTAGGACAGGCCCCATCATGTCCCAGCATTTT
TRBV10-3	-	TRBJ1-5	-	CAISESGESNQPQHF	TGTGCCATCAGTGAGTCAGGGGAGAGCAATCAGCCCCAGCATTTT
TRBV30	-	TRBJ2-3	-	CAWWTEYTDTQYF	TGTGCCTGGTGGACAGAATACACAGATACGCAGTATTTT
TRBV6-1	-	TRBJ1-5	-	CASSEWDSNQPQHF	TGTGCCAGCAGTGAGTGGGATAGCAATCAGCCCCAGCATTTT
TRBV7-3	-	TRBJ2-7	-	CASSLTRDYEQYF	TGTGCCAGCAGCTTAACCAGGGACTACGAGCAGTACTTC
TRBV6-5	-	TRBJ2-5	few	CASMEVGETQYF	TGTGCCAGCATGGAGGTGGGAGAGACCCAGTACTTC
TRBV18	-	TRBJ1-2	-	CASSPIPGVGTFYGYTF	TGTGCCAGCTCACCAATTCCAGGTGTGGGGACCTTCTATGGCTACACCTTC
TRBV30	-	TRBJ1-1	-	CAWRRWAFF	TGTGCCTGGAGACGGTGGGCTTTCTTT
TRBV5-1	-	TRBJ1-5	once	CASSLGLLGEGNQPQHF	TGCGCCAGCAGCTTGGGATTACTGGGTGAGGGCAATCAGCCCCAGCATTTT
TRBV5-6	-	TRBJ1-2	-	CASSLEGPIIYGYTF	TGTGCCAGCAGCTTGGAGGGGCCTATTATCTATGGCTACACCTTC
TRBV11-2	-	TRBJ1-6	few	CASSPTQGYNSPLHF	TGTGCCAGCAGCCCGACGCAGGGGTATAATTCACCCCTCCACTTT
TRBV5-4	TRBD1	TRBJ2-7	-	CASSHKGQGDYEQYF	TGTGCCAGCAGCCACAAGGGACAGGGAGACTACGAGCAGTACTTC
TRBV30	TRBD1	TRBJ1-2	-	CAWSQQGNYGYTF	TGTGCCTGGAGTCAACAGGGGAACTATGGCTACACCTTC
TRBV14	TRBD2	TRBJ2-7	-	CASSPGTMIYEQYF	TGTGCCAGCAGCCCCGGGACTATGATCTACGAGCAGTACTTC
TRBV25-1	-	TRBJ2-5	-	CASSGISRETQYF	TGTGCCAGCAGCGGCATTTCTAGAGAGACCCAGTACTTC
TRBV5-1	-	TRBJ1-3	-	CASQQEGSGNTIYF	TGCGCCAGCCAACAGGAGGGCTCTGGAAACACCATATATTTT
TRBV11-2	TRBD2	TRBJ2-7	-	CASSLGSSGRLEQYF	TGTGCCAGCAGCTTAGGGTCTAGCGGGAGACTCGAGCAGTACTTC
TRBV2	TRBD1	TRBJ2-7	-	CASADRGNYEQYF	TGTGCCAGCGCGGACAGGGGAAACTACGAGCAGTACTTC
TRBV2	-	TRBJ1-4	-	CASSENSVEEKLFF	TGTGCCAGCAGTGAAAACTCGGTTGAAGAAAAACTGTTTTTT
TRBV2	-	TRBJ1-1	-	CASTKTQANTEAFF	TGTGCCAGCACCAAAACTCAGGCGAACACTGAAGCTTTCTTT
TRBV10-3	-	TRBJ2-6	-	CAISESRAGANVLTF	TGTGCCATCAGTGAGTCGAGGGCTGGGGCCAACGTCCTGACTTTC
TRBV2	-	TRBJ1-6	-	CASSALTVNSPLHF	TGTGCCAGCAGTGCACTGACAGTCAATTCACCCCTCCACTTT
TRBV28	TRBD1	TRBJ2-3	once	CASSLWTGVADTQYF	TGTGCCAGCAGTTTATGGACAGGGGTGGCAGATACGCAGTATTTT
TRBV9	TRBD1	TRBJ1-5	-	CASSAGQGDQPQHF	TGTGCCAGCAGCGCGGGACAGGGCGATCAGCCCCAGCATTTT
TRBV5-1	-	TRBJ2-5	few	CASSFGTLEETQYF	TGCGCCAGCAGCTTCGGGACACTAGAAGAGACCCAGTACTTC
TRBV5-1	TRBD1	TRBJ2-7	-	CASSFSGTGSEQYF	TGCGCCAGCAGCTTTTCCGGGACAGGGAGCGAGCAGTACTTC
TRBV18	-	TRBJ2-2	-	CASSPPKPGVGTGELFF	TGTGCCAGCTCACCACCGAAGCCAGGGGTGGGCACCGGGGAGCTGTTTTTT